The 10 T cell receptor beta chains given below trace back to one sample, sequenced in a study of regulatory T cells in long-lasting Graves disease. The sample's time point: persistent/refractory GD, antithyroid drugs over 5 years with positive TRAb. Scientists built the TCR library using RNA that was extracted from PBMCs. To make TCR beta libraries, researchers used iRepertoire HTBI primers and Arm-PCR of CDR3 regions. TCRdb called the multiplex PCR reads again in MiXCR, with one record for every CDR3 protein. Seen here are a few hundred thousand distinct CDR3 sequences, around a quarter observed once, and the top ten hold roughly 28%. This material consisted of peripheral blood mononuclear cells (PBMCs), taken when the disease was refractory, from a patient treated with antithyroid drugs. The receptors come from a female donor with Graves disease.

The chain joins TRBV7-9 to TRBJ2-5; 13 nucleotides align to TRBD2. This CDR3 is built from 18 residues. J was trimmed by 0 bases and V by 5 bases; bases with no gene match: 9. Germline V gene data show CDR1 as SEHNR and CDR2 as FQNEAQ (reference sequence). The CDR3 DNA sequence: TGTGCCAGCAGCAAGCCGTACGGACTAGCGGGAGACCAAGAGACCCAGTACTTC. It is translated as CASSKPYGLAGDQETQYF.

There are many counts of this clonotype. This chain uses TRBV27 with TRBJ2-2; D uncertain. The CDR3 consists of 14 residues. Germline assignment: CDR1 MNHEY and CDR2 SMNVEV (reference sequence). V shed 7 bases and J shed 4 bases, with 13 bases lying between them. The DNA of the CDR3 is TGTGCCAGCACCCCCGCCCCGTTCACCGGGGAGCTGTTTTTT. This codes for CASTPAPFTGELFF.

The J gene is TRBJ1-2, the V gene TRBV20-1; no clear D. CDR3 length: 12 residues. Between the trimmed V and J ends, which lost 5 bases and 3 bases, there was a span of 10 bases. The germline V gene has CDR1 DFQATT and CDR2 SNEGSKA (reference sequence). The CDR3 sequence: CSAGWSDYGYTF. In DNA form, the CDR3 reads TGCAGTGCTGGATGGTCAGACTATGGCTACACCTTC.

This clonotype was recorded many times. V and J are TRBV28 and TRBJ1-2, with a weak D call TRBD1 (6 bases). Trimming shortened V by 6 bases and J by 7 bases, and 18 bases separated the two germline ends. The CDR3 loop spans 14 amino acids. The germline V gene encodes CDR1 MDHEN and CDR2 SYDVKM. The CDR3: CASSPTGKGRGYTF. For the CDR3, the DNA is TGTGCCAGCAGCCCAACAGGGAAAGGACGTGGCTACACCTTC.

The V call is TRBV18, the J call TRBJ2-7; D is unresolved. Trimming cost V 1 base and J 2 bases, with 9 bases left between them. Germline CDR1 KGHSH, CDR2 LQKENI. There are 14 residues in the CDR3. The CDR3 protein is CASSPLDGPYEQYF. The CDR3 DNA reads TGTGCCAGCTCACCACTCGACGGACCCTACGAGCAGTACTTC.

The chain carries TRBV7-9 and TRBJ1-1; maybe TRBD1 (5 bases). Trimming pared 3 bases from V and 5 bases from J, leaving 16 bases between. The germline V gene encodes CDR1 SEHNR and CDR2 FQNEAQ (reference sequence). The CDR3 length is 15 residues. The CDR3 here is CASSFTGARNTEAFF. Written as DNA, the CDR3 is TGTGCCAGCAGCTTTACTGGGGCAAGGAATACTGAAGCTTTCTTT.

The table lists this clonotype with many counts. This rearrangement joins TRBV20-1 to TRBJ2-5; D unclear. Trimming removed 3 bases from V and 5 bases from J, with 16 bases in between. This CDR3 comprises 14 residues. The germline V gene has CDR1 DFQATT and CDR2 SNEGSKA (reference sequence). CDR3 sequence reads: CSASGPTVGETQYF. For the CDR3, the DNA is TGCAGTGCTAGCGGACCCACGGTAGGGGAGACCCAGTACTTC.

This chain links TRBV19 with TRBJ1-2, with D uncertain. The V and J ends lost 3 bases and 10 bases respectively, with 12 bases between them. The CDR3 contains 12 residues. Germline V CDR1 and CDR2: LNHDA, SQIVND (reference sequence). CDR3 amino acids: CASSINWVVYTF. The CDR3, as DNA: TGTGCCAGTAGTATCAACTGGGTGGTCTACACCTTC. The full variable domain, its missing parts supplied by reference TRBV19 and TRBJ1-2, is DGGITQSPKYLFRKEGQNVTLSCEQNLNHDAMYWYRQDPGQGLRLIYYSQIVNDFQKGDIAEGYSVSREKKESFPLTVTSAQKNPTAFYLCASSINWVVYTFGSGTRLTVV.

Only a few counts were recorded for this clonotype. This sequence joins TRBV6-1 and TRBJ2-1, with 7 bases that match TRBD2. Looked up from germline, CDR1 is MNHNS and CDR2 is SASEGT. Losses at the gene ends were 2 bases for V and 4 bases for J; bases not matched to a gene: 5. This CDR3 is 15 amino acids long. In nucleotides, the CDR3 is TGTGCCAGCAGTGAAACTAGCGAGTCGTACAATGAGCAGTTCTTC. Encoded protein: CASSETSESYNEQFF.

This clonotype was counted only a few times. In DNA, the CDR3 is TGCGCCAGCAGCCAAGATTGGGGGGGTAACGAGCAGTACTTC. Translating gives CASSQDWGGNEQYF. The chain joins TRBV4-1 to TRBJ2-7; 7 nucleotides align to TRBD2. The junction had 4 bases not matched to a gene; V was cut back by 0 bases and J by 5 bases. This CDR3 has 14 amino acids. The germline gives CDR1 MGHRA, CDR2 YSYEKL.